The 30 T cell receptor beta chains listed next were all sequenced from one sample in a study of cytomegalovirus exposure and HLA in healthy donors. 13 Jbeta primers and 60 Vbeta primers were used for the PCR. Generated by immunoSEQ multiplex PCR, the TCRdb table keeps only in-frame clones and is missing some. Among approximately 110,000 clones listed, roughly 13% were seen once. Sample: PBMCs. The receptors here all came from a man aged 40-50 years in good health and CMV-seropositive.

The V call is TRBV29-1, the J call TRBJ2-2, with 10 bases lining up with TRBD2. V lost 7 bases, J lost 6 bases, and 11 bases stayed unmatched. There are 15 residues in the CDR3. From germline, CDR1 is SQVTM and CDR2 ANQGSEA. CDR3 sequence reads: CSGPLAGASSGELFF. In DNA, the CDR3 is TGCAGCGGGCCGCTAGCGGGAGCGTCTTCCGGGGAGCTGTTTTTT.

The J gene is TRBJ2-5, the V gene TRBV18, with 8 bases lining up with TRBD1. Germline CDR1 and CDR2: KGHSH and LQKENI. The CDR3 runs 15 residues. V dropped 6 bases and J dropped 5; count of bases not matched to a gene: 11. The DNA of the CDR3 is TGTGCCAGCTCCCAGAACAGGGGGTGCGATGAGACCCAGTACTTC. Its translation: CASSQNRGCDETQYF.

V and J are TRBV7-9 and TRBJ2-7; D ambiguous. Trimming took off 6 bases at V and 2 bases at J, with 8 bases between the two ends. The CDR3 length is 12 residues. Looked up from germline, CDR1 is SEHNR and CDR2 is FQNEAQ (reference sequence). The CDR3 loop reads CASRVPTYEQYF. CDR3 DNA: TGTGCCAGCAGGGTTCCTACCTACGAGCAGTACTTC. Complete variable domain (other parts from reference TRBV7-9 and TRBJ2-7): DTGVSQNPRHKITKRGQNVTFRCDPISEHNRLYWYRQTLGQGPEFLTYFQNEAQLEKSRLLSDRFSAERPKGSFSTLEIQRTEQGDSAMYLCASRVPTYEQYFGPGTRLTVT.

This clone was observed a few times. This chain links TRBV5-1 with TRBJ2-6; D is perhaps TRBD2 (5 bases). The CDR3 runs to 15 residues. Germline V lookup: CDR1 SGHRS, CDR2 YFSETQ. The ends were cut back, 0 bases at V and 2 bases at J, with 6 bases in the middle. CDR3 nucleotides: TGCGCCAGCAGCTTGGCGGGGACTGGGGCCAACGTCCTGACTTTC. It specifies CASSLAGTGANVLTF.

This clone occurred many times. In nucleotides, the CDR3 is TGCAGCGTTGGGTCCCGAGTAAGAAAGACCCAGTACTTC. As protein: CSVGSRVRKTQYF. The chain employs TRBV29-1 and TRBJ2-5; D unclear. There are 13 residues in the CDR3. Trimming stripped 4 bases from V and 6 bases from J, with 15 bases between. Germline CDR1 is SQVTM and CDR2 is ANQGSEA.

The rearrangement joins TRBV15 to TRBJ2-7; D is possibly TRBD2 (5 bases). Germline CDR1 reads LNHNV; CDR2 reads YYDKDF (reference sequence). The V end was cut by 7 bases, the J end by 4 bases, with 14 bases between. The CDR3 consists of 13 residues. The CDR3 sequence: CATNEGLGYEQYF. Here the CDR3 DNA reads TGTGCCACCAACGAGGGTTTGGGGTACGAGCAGTACTTC.

This clone was observed a handful of times. The rearrangement links TRBV10-1 to TRBJ2-3; no clear D gene. The CDR3 extends over 14 amino acids. Germline lookup yields CDR1 WNHNN and CDR2 SYGVQD (reference sequence). Trimming cost V 4 bases and J 2 bases, with 10 bases left between them. The CDR3 coding sequence is TGCGCCAGCAGTGGTGGAGCTACCACAGATACGCAGTATTTT. It codes for CASSGGATTDTQYF.

There are a few counts of this clone. V gene TRBV27 combines with J gene TRBJ2-7, with a possible D match to TRBD1 (6 bases). Germline V CDR1 and CDR2: MNHEY, SMNVEV (reference sequence). The CDR3 extends over 14 amino acids. Trimming shortened V by 6 bases and J by 4 bases, and 16 bases separated the two germline ends. The CDR3: CASRGSGQTYEQYF. The CDR3 region has the DNA TGTGCCAGCAGGGGGTCGGGACAAACTTACGAGCAGTACTTC.

The chain combines TRBV19 with TRBJ2-1; 8 nucleotides agree with TRBD2. CDR1 is LNHDA, CDR2 SQIVND, per germline (reference sequence). Germline trimming cut 3 bases from V and 2 bases from J; bases unmatched to any gene: 6. The CDR3 totals 16 residues. CDR3 sequence reads: CASSINSGITYNEQFF. The CDR3 nucleotides are TGTGCCAGTAGTATTAATAGCGGGATCACCTACAATGAGCAGTTCTTC.

This clone was recorded a few times. The J gene is TRBJ1-1, the V gene TRBV7-2, with TRBD1 as a possible D gene (5 bases). Germline-derived CDR1 and CDR2 are SGHTA and FQGNSA. This CDR3 is built from 17 residues. V was pared by 7 bases and J by 0 bases, with 21 bases between. The CDR3 sequence: CASTSMGLRSMNTEAFF. CDR3 DNA sequence: TGTGCCAGCACCTCCATGGGGCTCAGGAGTATGAACACTGAAGCTTTCTTT. Full variable domain (rest looked up from reference TRBV7-2 and TRBJ1-1): GAGVSQSPSNKVTEKGKDVELRCDPISGHTALYWYRQSLGQGLEFLIYFQGNSAPDKSGLPSDRFSAERTGGSVSTLTIQRTQQEDSAVYLCASTSMGLRSMNTEAFFGQGTRLTVV.

The chain combines TRBV10-2 with TRBJ2-1; 7 bases map to TRBD2. Germline V gene lookup returns CDR1 WSHSY and CDR2 SAAADI. Trimming took 2 bases from V and 4 from J; bases not matched to a gene: 8. The CDR3 is 16 amino acids. In DNA form, the CDR3 reads TGCGCCAGCAGTGAGCTTGGGGGAGGGCAATACAATGAGCAGTTCTTC. Encoded protein: CASSELGGGQYNEQFF.

This clone has just a few counts. V and J are TRBV7-9 and TRBJ1-4; D gene unclear. V was cut by 4 bases and J by 7 bases, with 16 bases left in between. This CDR3 comprises 15 residues. Germline CDR1 reads SEHNR; CDR2 reads FQNEAQ (reference sequence). CDR3 in amino acids: CASSSRGPPGEKLFF. The CDR3 bases are TGTGCCAGCAGCTCGCGCGGTCCTCCTGGTGAAAAACTGTTTTTT.

The table lists this clone with a few counts. Distinct nucleotide sequences in the sample also encode this CDR3. The rearrangement uses TRBV5-3 and TRBJ2-3; 7 bases are a match to TRBD2. TRBV5-3 is designated an ORF whose function remains uncertain. This CDR3 region has 15 residues. With 5 bases clipped from V and 7 bases from J, the junction kept 13 bases outside the gene matches. The CDR3 here is CARRQRVGGVNTQYF. For the CDR3, the DNA is TGTGCCAGAAGGCAGAGGGTGGGGGGGGTGAATACGCAGTATTTT.

The chain combines TRBV6-1 with TRBJ2-1; 10 nucleotides agree with TRBD2. Germline V lookup: CDR1 MNHNS, CDR2 SASEGT. Unmatched junction bases numbered 6, after V lost 6 bases and J lost 4 bases. The length of the CDR3 is 15 residues. CDR3: CASSYGLADYNEQFF. The CDR3, as DNA: TGTGCCAGCAGCTACGGACTAGCGGATTACAATGAGCAGTTCTTC.

The chain is built from TRBV29-1 and TRBJ2-7; weak D call: TRBD1 (6 bases). Trimming removed 6 bases at V and 4 bases at J, with 16 bases between. This CDR3 has 13 residues. Germline CDR1 is SQVTM and CDR2 is ANQGSEA. DNA for the CDR3: TGCAGCGTGGGGTGGGGACATCCTTACGAGCAGTACTTC. It yields the protein CSVGWGHPYEQYF.

This clone was seen a few times. The chain links TRBV7-9 to TRBJ1-1; 9 bases line up with TRBD1. Trimming cost V 2 bases and J 0 bases; bases outside gene matches: 1. This CDR3 comprises 15 residues. Germline loops: CDR1 SEHNR, CDR2 FQNEAQ (reference sequence). The CDR3 sequence: CASSLTGGMNTEAFF. The CDR3, as DNA: TGTGCCAGCAGCTTAACAGGGGGCATGAACACTGAAGCTTTCTTT.

The chain recombines TRBV5-4 with TRBJ2-7; D is possibly TRBD2 (6 bases). Germline CDR1 and CDR2: SGHNT and YYREEE (reference sequence). V lost 4 bases and J 3 bases, leaving 17 bases between the germline ends. This CDR3 spans 15 amino acids. The CDR3 nucleotides are TGTGCCAGCAGCCCCCGGGTGACTAGGAACTACGAGCAGTACTTC. It specifies CASSPRVTRNYEQYF.

This clone turned up a few times. This chain uses TRBV11-2 with TRBJ2-1, with D perhaps matching TRBD2 (7 bases). The germline CDR1 and CDR2 sequences are SGHAT and FQNNGV. Trimming took off 7 bases at V and 4 bases at J, with 17 bases between the two ends. The CDR3 runs to 15 residues. The CDR3 DNA reads TGTGCCAGCATCCCCTGGGAGGGGGAGTACAATGAGCAGTTCTTC. This gives the protein CASIPWEGEYNEQFF. Complete variable domain (other parts from reference TRBV11-2 and TRBJ2-1): EAGVAQSPRYKIIEKRQSVAFWCNPISGHATLYWYQQILGQGPKLLIQFQNNGVVDDSQLPKDRFSAERLKGVDSTLKIQPAKLEDSAVYLCASIPWEGEYNEQFFGPGTRLTVL.

In this sample, this clone turned up a few times. The CDR3 loop is CASSLGRRAGKETQYF. Written as DNA, the CDR3 is TGTGCCAGCAGCTTGGGGAGAAGGGCAGGGAAAGAGACCCAGTACTTC. The rearrangement uses TRBV5-6 and TRBJ2-5; D perhaps matches TRBD1 (5 bases). V was pared by 0 bases and J by 3 bases, with 15 bases between. CDR1 SGHDT and CDR2 YYEEEE come from the germline V gene. The CDR3 has 16 residues.

V is TRBV19 and J is TRBJ1-1; the D is unclear. With 3 bases removed from V and 4 bases from J, the gap between germline ends came to 12 bases. CDR1 is LNHDA, CDR2 SQIVND, per germline (reference sequence). The CDR3 has 14 residues. CDR3 coding DNA: TGTGCCAGTAGTATGAGAGGCATGAGCACTGAAGCTTTCTTT. It encodes CASSMRGMSTEAFF.

This clone was seen more than once but under ten times. The rearrangement uses TRBV19 and TRBJ1-2, with D perhaps matching TRBD1 (5 bases). This CDR3 comprises 13 residues. V was shortened by 6 bases and J by 1 base, with 9 bases between the two germline ends. Germline-derived CDR1 and CDR2 are LNHDA and SQIVND (reference sequence). This CDR3 is CASRAGINYGYTF. CDR3 in DNA: TGTGCCAGTAGGGCAGGGATTAACTATGGCTACACCTTC.

V usage is TRBV6-5 and J usage is TRBJ1-2; 7 nucleotides line up with TRBD1. V shed 5 bases, J shed 4 bases, and the junction held 4 bases outside the gene matches. The CDR3 is 13 residues long. Germline CDR1 and CDR2: MNHEY and SVGAGI. The DNA of the CDR3 is TGTGCCAGCAGTCCGGGACAGCTCTATGGCTACACCTTC. This codes for CASSPGQLYGYTF.

This clone has more than one count but fewer than ten. The gene calls are TRBV2 and TRBJ2-3, with D maybe TRBD1 (6 bases). This CDR3 has 15 amino acids. Germline V gives CDR1 SNHLY, CDR2 FYNNEI. V was pared by 5 bases and J by 1 base, with 13 bases between. CDR3 DNA sequence: TGTGCCAGCAGTATCACTCGACAGGGCACAGATACGCAGTATTTT. Translation: CASSITRQGTDTQYF.

This clone came up a few times. The rearrangement joins TRBV27 to TRBJ1-5; D might be TRBD1 (6 bases). This CDR3 spans 14 amino acids. Germline V CDR1 and CDR2: MNHEY, SMNVEV (reference sequence). V was trimmed by 5 bases and J by 1 base, leaving 9 bases between them. The CDR3 coding sequence is TGTGCCAGCAGTCCGGGACACAGCAATCAGCCCCAGCATTTT. Translating it yields CASSPGHSNQPQHF.

The rearrangement uses TRBV11-1 and TRBJ2-6; 10 bases map to TRBD2. The V and J ends lost 5 bases and 0 bases, in that order; junction bases with no gene match: 7. The CDR3 runs to 18 residues. CDR1 is SGHAT and CDR2 is FQDESV in the germline V gene (reference sequence). The DNA of the CDR3 is TGTGCCAGCAGCCCCCTCAGCGGGAGGGCCTCTGGGGCCAACGTCCTGACTTTC. It codes for CASSPLSGRASGANVLTF.

This clone was counted between two and nine times. The chain joins TRBV4-3 to TRBJ2-7, with D hard to call. There are 15 residues in the CDR3. Trimming took 3 bases from V and 5 from J, leaving 17 bases between them. CDR1 is LGHNA and CDR2 is YSLEER in the germline V gene. The CDR3 DNA sequence: TGCGCCAGCAGCCATTACACCAATGAGAGGAACGAGCAGTACTTC. Translation: CASSHYTNERNEQYF.

This clone was detected a few times. The genes are TRBV11-3 and TRBJ2-5, with a possible D match to TRBD1 (6 bases). CDR1 is SGHNT, CDR2 YENEEA, per germline. V lost 0 bases and J 5 bases, leaving 10 bases between the germline ends. The CDR3 loop spans 14 amino acids. CDR3 bases: TGTGCCAGCAGCTTAGATCCCAGGGGTGAGACCCAGTACTTC. Amino acids: CASSLDPRGETQYF.

This clone appeared once. The CDR3: CASSDFYGYTF. The CDR3 DNA follows: TGTGCCAGCAGCGACTTTTATGGCTACACCTTC. The chain employs TRBV6-1 and TRBJ1-2; D ambiguous. Germline V gives CDR1 MNHNS, CDR2 SASEGT. The CDR3 extends over 11 amino acids. V was cut by 6 bases and J by 5 bases, with 7 bases left in between.

This clone came up a few times. V usage is TRBV18 and J usage is TRBJ2-7, with 7 bases that match TRBD2. CDR1 KGHSH and CDR2 LQKENI come from the germline V gene. V lost 4 bases to trimming and J lost 5 bases; unmatched junction nucleotides: 2. CDR3 length: 12 residues. In nucleotides, the CDR3 is TGTGCCAGCTCACGGGGGGGACACGAGCAGTACTTC. Encoded protein: CASSRGGHEQYF.

The chain links TRBV10-1 to TRBJ1-1, with D hard to call. This CDR3 has 14 residues. V was trimmed by 0 bases and J by 5 bases, leaving 10 bases between them. Germline V gene sequence: CDR1 WNHNN, CDR2 SYGVQD (reference sequence). CDR3: CASSESSLQTEAFF. The CDR3 DNA is TGCGCCAGCAGTGAGTCGAGTTTACAGACTGAAGCTTTCTTT.